Reported below is one T cell receptor beta chain. The data were taken from a study of blood T cell repertoires in COVID-19. As for the study in general: Samples came from the United States, Italy and Spain, spanning acute and convalescent COVID-19. PBMCs, B-cell-depleted T cells, or T cells provided the cDNA or gDNA that made up the material.

Authors' analysis steps: Researchers report that nucleated cell counts were estimated from reference gene primer amplification. Repertoires were generated with immunoSEQ multiplex PCR, while TCRdb's copy carries only in-frame clones and drops some. V, J and clone size are taken as reported in that table, and D and trimming were inferred from the DNA itself. This sample carries approximately 75,000 clones, about 89% of them seen once, and the ten largest clones take around 0.58%. Germline CDR1 is SGHNT and CDR2 is YENEEA. The CDR3 has 13 residues. Trimming shortened V by 2 bases and J by 3 bases, and 7 bases separated the two germline ends.

The specimen sequenced was peripheral blood. The chain has TRBV11-3 and TRBJ2-5; D remains unclear. This clonotype was sampled from a man aged 60-69 years with acute or convalescent COVID-19. The CDR3 sequence: CASSLQAEETQYF. CDR3 coding DNA: TGTGCCAGCAGCTTACAGGCCGAAGAGACCCAGTACTTC.